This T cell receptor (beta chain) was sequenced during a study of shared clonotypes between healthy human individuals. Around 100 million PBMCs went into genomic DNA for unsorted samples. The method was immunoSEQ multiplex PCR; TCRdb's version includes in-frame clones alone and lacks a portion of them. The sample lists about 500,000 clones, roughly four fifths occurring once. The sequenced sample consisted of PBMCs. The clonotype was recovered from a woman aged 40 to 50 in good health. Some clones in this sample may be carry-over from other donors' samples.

This CDR3 reads CASSPQDLDLEQFF. CDR3 nucleotide sequence: TGCGCCAGCAGTCCCCAGGACCTAGATCTGGAGCAGTTCTTC. The V gene is TRBV5-1, the J gene TRBJ2-1; D is ambiguous. This CDR3 comprises 14 residues. In germline, CDR1 is SGHRS, CDR2 YFSETQ. V was shortened by 5 bases and J by 10 bases, with 19 bases between the two germline ends. The full variable domain, rest sourced from reference TRBV5-1 and TRBJ2-1, is KAGVTQTPRYLIKTRGQQVTLSCSPISGHRSVSWYQQTPGQGLQFLFEYFSETQRNKGNFPGRFSGRQFSNSRSEMNVSTLELGDSALYLCASSPQDLDLEQFFGPGTRLTVL.